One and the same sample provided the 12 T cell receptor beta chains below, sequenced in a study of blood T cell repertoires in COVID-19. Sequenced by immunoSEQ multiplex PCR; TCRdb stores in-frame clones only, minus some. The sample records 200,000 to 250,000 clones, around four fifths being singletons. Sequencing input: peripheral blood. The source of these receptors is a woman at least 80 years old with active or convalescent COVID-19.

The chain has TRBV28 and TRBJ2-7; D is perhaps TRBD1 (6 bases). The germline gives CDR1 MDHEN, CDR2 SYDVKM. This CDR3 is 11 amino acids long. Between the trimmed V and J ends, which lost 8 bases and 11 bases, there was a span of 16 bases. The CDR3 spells CASRSGYREYF. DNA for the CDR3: TGTGCCAGCCGGTCCGGATACAGGGAGTACTTC.

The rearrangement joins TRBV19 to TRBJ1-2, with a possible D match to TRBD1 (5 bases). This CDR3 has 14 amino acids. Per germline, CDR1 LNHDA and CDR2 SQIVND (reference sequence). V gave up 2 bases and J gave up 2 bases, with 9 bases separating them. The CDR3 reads CASSIPGINYGYTF. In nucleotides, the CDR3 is TGTGCCAGTAGTATACCAGGGATAAACTATGGCTACACCTTC.

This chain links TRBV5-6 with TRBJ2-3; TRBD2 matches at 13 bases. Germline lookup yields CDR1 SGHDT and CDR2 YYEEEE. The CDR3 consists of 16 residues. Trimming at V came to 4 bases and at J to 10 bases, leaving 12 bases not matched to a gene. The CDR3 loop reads CASSLTSGRVLRAQYF. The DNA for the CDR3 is TGTGCCAGCAGCCTTACTAGCGGGAGGGTCCTCCGAGCGCAGTATTTT.

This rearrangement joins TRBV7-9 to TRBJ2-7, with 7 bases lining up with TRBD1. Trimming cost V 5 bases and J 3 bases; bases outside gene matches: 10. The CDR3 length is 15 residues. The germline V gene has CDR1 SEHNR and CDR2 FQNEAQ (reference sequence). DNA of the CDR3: TGTGCCAGCAGCAGCCCGGGACAGACAATCTACGAGCAGTACTTC. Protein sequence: CASSSPGQTIYEQYF.

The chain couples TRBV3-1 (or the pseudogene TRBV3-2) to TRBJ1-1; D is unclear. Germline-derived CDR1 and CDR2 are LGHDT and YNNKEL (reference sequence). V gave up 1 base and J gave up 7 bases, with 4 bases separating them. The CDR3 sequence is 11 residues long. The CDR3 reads CASSQVSEAFF. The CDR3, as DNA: TGTGCCAGCAGCCAAGTGAGTGAAGCTTTCTTT.

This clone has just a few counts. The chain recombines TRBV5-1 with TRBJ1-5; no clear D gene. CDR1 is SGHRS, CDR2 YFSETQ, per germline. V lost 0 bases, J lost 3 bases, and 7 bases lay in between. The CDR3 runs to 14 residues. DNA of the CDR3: TGCGCCAGCAGCTTGGCGGGGTCCAATCAGCCCCAGCATTTT. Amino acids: CASSLAGSNQPQHF.

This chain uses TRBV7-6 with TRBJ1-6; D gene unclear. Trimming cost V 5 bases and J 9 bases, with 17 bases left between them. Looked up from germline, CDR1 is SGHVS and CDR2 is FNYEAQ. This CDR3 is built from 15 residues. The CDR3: CASSVDLGGSSPLHF. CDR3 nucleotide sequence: TGTGCCAGCAGCGTCGACCTGGGAGGAAGTTCACCCCTCCACTTT.

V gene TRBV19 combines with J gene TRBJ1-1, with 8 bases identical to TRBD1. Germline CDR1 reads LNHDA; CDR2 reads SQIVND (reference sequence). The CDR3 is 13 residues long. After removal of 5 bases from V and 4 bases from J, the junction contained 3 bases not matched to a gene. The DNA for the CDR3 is TGTGCCAGTAGTGTGGGACAGGTCACTGAAGCTTTCTTT. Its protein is CASSVGQVTEAFF.

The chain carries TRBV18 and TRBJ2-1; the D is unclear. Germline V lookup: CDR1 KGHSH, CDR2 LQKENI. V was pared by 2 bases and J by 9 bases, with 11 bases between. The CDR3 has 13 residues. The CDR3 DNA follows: TGTGCCAGCTCACCAAATTCCACTGTTGAGCAGTTCTTC. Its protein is CASSPNSTVEQFF.

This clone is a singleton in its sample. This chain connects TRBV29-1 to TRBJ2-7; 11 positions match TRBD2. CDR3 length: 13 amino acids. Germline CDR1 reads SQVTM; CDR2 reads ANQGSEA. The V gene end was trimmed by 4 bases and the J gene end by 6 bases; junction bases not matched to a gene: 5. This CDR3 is CSVALAGGSEQYF. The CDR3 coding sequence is TGCAGCGTTGCGCTAGCGGGGGGATCCGAGCAGTACTTC.

The DNA for the CDR3 is TGTGCCAGTAAAAGCCCCGGAGACAAAAACATTCAGTACTTC. It yields the protein CASKSPGDKNIQYF. The rearrangement joins TRBV19 to TRBJ2-4; no clear D. Germline lookup yields CDR1 LNHDA and CDR2 SQIVND (reference sequence). The CDR3 is 14 residues long. V shed 7 bases and J shed 3 bases, with 13 bases lying between them.

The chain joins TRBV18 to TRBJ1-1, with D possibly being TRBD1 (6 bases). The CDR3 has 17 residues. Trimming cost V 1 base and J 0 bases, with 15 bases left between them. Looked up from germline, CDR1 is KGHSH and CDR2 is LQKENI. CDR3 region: CASSPLLTGLVNTEAFF. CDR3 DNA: TGTGCCAGCTCACCACTCCTGACAGGTCTTGTGAACACTGAAGCTTTCTTT.